This note documents a single T cell receptor (beta chain) sequence. The CDR3 extends over 14 amino acids. Trimming pared 1 base from V and 3 bases from J, leaving 10 bases between. The germline V gene has CDR1 LNHNV and CDR2 YYDKDF (reference sequence). Assay used: immunoSEQ multiplex PCR; TCRdb lists only in-frame clones, some missing. This sample has roughly 150,000 clones, with more than 75% found just once. This record comes from a study of cytomegalovirus exposure and HLA in healthy donors. Material for sequencing was PBMCs. The receptor's source is a man between 18 and 29 years old in good health and CMV-seronegative. The genes are TRBV15 and TRBJ2-7; TRBD1 might be the D (6 bases). The CDR3 DNA reads TGTGCCACCAGCAGAGGGACAGCGTACTACGAGCAGTACTTC. Translating gives CATSRGTAYYEQYF.